The 23 T cell receptor beta chains below come from one sample, sequenced in a study of T cells in Graves' hyperthyroidism and ophthalmopathy. Amplified TCR beta CDR3 regions derived from RNA transcripts. The study used the HTBI primer set for a first-round RT-PCR of the TCR CDR3. TCRdb used MiXCR to reprocess the multiplex PCR reads, holding one entry per CDR3 protein. The sample shows roughly 710,000 distinct CDR3 sequences, about a third of them seen only once. Input material: blood. The receptor set was obtained from a middle-aged woman with Graves' hyperthyroidism.

This clonotype was seen more than once but under ten times. This chain uses TRBV2 with TRBJ2-2; D uncertain. The CDR3 runs to 13 residues. Germline loops: CDR1 SNHLY, CDR2 FYNNEI. V lost 5 bases and J lost 5, with 9 bases in between. The CDR3: CASSPFWTGELFF. The DNA for the CDR3 is TGTGCCAGCAGTCCCTTTTGGACCGGGGAGCTGTTTTTT.

This clonotype came up many times. V gene TRBV19 combines with J gene TRBJ1-2; D ambiguous. V was trimmed by 3 bases and J by 6 bases, leaving 5 bases between them. The CDR3 has 11 amino acids. The germline V gene encodes CDR1 LNHDA and CDR2 SQIVND (reference sequence). CDR3 protein: CASSMTHGYTF. CDR3 sequence (DNA): TGTGCCAGTAGTATGACCCATGGCTACACCTTC.

This clonotype was counted ten times or more. The J gene is TRBJ1-1, the V gene TRBV7-2; possibly TRBD1 for D (6 bases). Germline CDR1 SGHTA, CDR2 FQGNSA. Between the trimmed V and J ends, which lost 5 bases and 1 base, there was a span of 11 bases. This CDR3 contains 14 residues. The CDR3 DNA reads TGTGCCAGCAGCCTCCAAGGGGGGAACACTGAAGCTTTCTTT. As protein: CASSLQGGNTEAFF. Filled out from reference TRBV7-2 and TRBJ1-1, the complete variable domain reads GAGVSQSPSNKVTEKGKDVELRCDPISGHTALYWYRQSLGQGLEFLIYFQGNSAPDKSGLPSDRFSAERTGGSVSTLTIQRTQQEDSAVYLCASSLQGGNTEAFFGQGTRLTVV.

The rearrangement links TRBV12-3 or TRBV12-4 to TRBJ1-2; a weak D match, TRBD1 (5 bases). The CDR3 length is 16 residues. V lost 3 bases and J lost 3, with 17 bases in between. CDR3 sequence reads: CASSFVLGDLDYGYTF. The CDR3 region has the DNA TGTGCCAGCAGTTTCGTTTTGGGGGACCTGGACTATGGCTACACCTTC.

As for this clonotype: A read error may be the cause here, since a much bigger clone is one base away. This rearrangement joins TRBV11-2 to TRBJ2-5; 8 bases line up with TRBD1. Germline trimming cut 1 base from V and 6 bases from J; bases unmatched to any gene: 7. The CDR3 length is 15 residues. Germline V gives CDR1 SGHAT, CDR2 FQNNGV. The CDR3 DNA reads TGTGCCAGCAGCTTAGCGGACAGGGCGGCGAAGACCCAGTACTTC. Translating gives CASSLADRAAKTQYF.

This clonotype was seen just once. This chain uses TRBV27 with TRBJ1-1; possibly TRBD1 for D (5 bases). Germline CDR1 MNHEY, CDR2 SMNVEV (reference sequence). CDR3 length: 15 amino acids. V was shortened by 6 bases and J by 6 bases, with 20 bases between the two germline ends. The CDR3 loop is CASSSLMGGSPEAFF. The CDR3, as DNA: TGTGCCAGCAGCTCACTAATGGGGGGGAGCCCTGAAGCTTTCTTT.

This sequence joins TRBV5-6 and TRBJ1-1; D is possibly TRBD1 (6 bases). The CDR3 covers 16 residues. The V gene lost 4 bases and the J gene lost 0 bases, with 16 bases spanning the gap. The germline CDR1 and CDR2 sequences are SGHDT and YYEEEE. CDR3 DNA sequence: TGTGCCAGCAGCCTAACAGGGTTTGGGATGAACACTGAAGCTTTCTTT. Residues: CASSLTGFGMNTEAFF.

This clonotype came up many times. The chain couples TRBV7-2 to TRBJ1-3; D unresolved. V lost 5 bases and J 7 bases, leaving 12 bases between the germline ends. Germline CDR1 SGHTA, CDR2 FQGNSA. The CDR3 is made up of 13 amino acids. CDR3 protein: CASSRAPWNTIYF. The CDR3 nucleotides read TGTGCCAGCAGCAGGGCCCCCTGGAACACCATATATTTT.

The chain couples TRBV2 to TRBJ2-5, with 13 nucleotides matching TRBD2. The length of the CDR3 is 15 residues. Germline V CDR1 and CDR2: SNHLY, FYNNEI. This chain's CDR3 is CAFDPGLAGTETQYF. The CDR3 nucleotides read TGTGCTTTCGACCCGGGACTAGCGGGAACGGAGACCCAGTACTTC.

This clonotype has a count of ten or more. The chain carries TRBV20-1 and TRBJ1-1; 11 bases match TRBD1. Germline values: CDR1 DFQATT, CDR2 SNEGSKA (reference sequence). The CDR3 loop spans 16 amino acids. J was trimmed by 4 bases and V by 2 bases; bases with no gene match: 9. CDR3 sequence (DNA): TGCAGTGCTAGATCGCGTCCCGGGACAGGGGGCACTGAAGCTTTCTTT. Encoded protein: CSARSRPGTGGTEAFF.

As to this clonotype: A much larger clone differs from this one at a single base, so this may be a read error. CDR3 amino acids: CSARKGTGDNEQYF. CDR3 sequence (DNA): TGCAGTGCTAGGAAGGGGACAGGGGATAACGAGCAGTACTTC. The chain combines TRBV20-1 with TRBJ2-7; 10 nucleotides align to TRBD1. Trimming removed 3 bases from V and 5 bases from J; junction bases left unmatched: 7. Germline lookup yields CDR1 DFQATT and CDR2 SNEGSKA (reference sequence). The CDR3 covers 14 residues.

CDR3 loop: CASRTDNTEAFF. CDR3 sequence (DNA): TGTGCCAGTAGAACAGATAACACTGAAGCTTTCTTT. This sequence joins TRBV5-6 and TRBJ1-1, with unresolved D. Germline-derived CDR1 and CDR2 are SGHDT and YYEEEE. V lost 8 bases, J lost 2 bases, and 10 bases lay in between. The CDR3 covers 12 residues.

V gene TRBV11-2 combines with J gene TRBJ2-3, with no clear D. Germline CDR1 reads SGHAT; CDR2 reads FQNNGV. Trimming left V 5 bases short and J 4 bases short, with 13 bases between. This CDR3 is built from 14 residues. The CDR3 nucleotides read TGTGCCAGCAGCCTCGACCTCCACCCAGATACGCAGTATTTT. This sequence encodes CASSLDLHPDTQYF.

This clonotype was detected many times. The J gene is TRBJ2-5, the V gene TRBV19, with D possibly matching TRBD1 (5 bases). CDR1 is LNHDA and CDR2 is SQIVND in the germline V gene (reference sequence). V was pared by 3 bases and J by 4 bases, with 12 bases between. The CDR3 is 14 residues long. For the CDR3, the DNA is TGTGCCAGTAGTATGACTCAGGGATCAGAGACCCAGTACTTC. Amino acid sequence: CASSMTQGSETQYF.

The chain uses TRBV20-1 and TRBJ1-1, with D possibly matching TRBD1 (6 bases). The germline CDR1 and CDR2 sequences are DFQATT and SNEGSKA (reference sequence). V was trimmed by 5 bases and J by 6 bases, leaving 13 bases between them. CDR3 length equals 12 residues. The CDR3 nucleotides read TGCAGTGCTCCAGGGGTCGCCGCTGAAGCTTTCTTT. Translating gives CSAPGVAAEAFF.

The genes are TRBV7-2 and TRBJ1-2, with 7 bases that match TRBD1. CDR3 size: 15 residues. The V and J ends lost 0 bases and 4 bases, in that order; junction bases with no gene match: 5. CDR1 is SGHTA and CDR2 is FQGNSA in the germline V gene. CDR3 in DNA: TGTGCCAGCAGCTTAGCGGAAGGGGGCATCTATGGCTACACCTTC. Its protein product is CASSLAEGGIYGYTF. The whole variable domain, remainder taken from reference TRBV7-2 and TRBJ1-2, is GAGVSQSPSNKVTEKGKDVELRCDPISGHTALYWYRQSLGQGLEFLIYFQGNSAPDKSGLPSDRFSAERTGGSVSTLTIQRTQQEDSAVYLCASSLAEGGIYGYTFGSGTRLTVV.

This clonotype was picked up many times. The rearrangement joins TRBV7-2 to TRBJ1-2; D perhaps matches TRBD1 (6 bases). Germline lookup yields CDR1 SGHTA and CDR2 FQGNSA. Trimming took 2 bases from V and 2 from J, leaving 12 bases between them. The CDR3 is 15 amino acids. The CDR3 protein is CASSLMEGVNYGYTF. Written as DNA, the CDR3 is TGTGCCAGCAGCTTAATGGAGGGGGTGAACTATGGCTACACCTTC.

The V gene is TRBV9, the J gene TRBJ1-2; D unresolved. Germline V gene data show CDR1 as SGDLS and CDR2 as YYNGEE. The CDR3 runs 15 residues. V dropped 3 bases and J dropped 8 bases, with 20 bases sitting between them. This chain's CDR3 is CASSGPQSGLVGYTF. The CDR3 DNA reads TGTGCCAGCAGCGGCCCGCAGTCGGGGTTAGTGGGCTACACCTTC. Full variable domain (remainder filled in from reference TRBV9 and TRBJ1-2): DSGVTQTPKHLITATGQRVTLRCSPRSGDLSVYWYQQSLDQGLQFLIQYYNGEERAKGNILERFSAQQFPDLHSELNLSSLELGDSALYFCASSGPQSGLVGYTFGSGTRLTVV.

Comment on this clonotype: At one end the junction does not follow the germline gene, possibly because of a read error. The CDR3 spells CASSFVPDTQYF. CDR3 coding DNA: TGTGCCAGCAGCTTCGTTCCGGATACGCAGTATTTT. The rearrangement uses TRBV15 and TRBJ2-3; D not resolved. Germline V CDR1 and CDR2: LNHNV, YYDKDF (reference sequence). The CDR3 is 12 residues long.

This chain connects TRBV7-9 to TRBJ1-2; D perhaps matches TRBD1 (5 bases). The CDR3 runs 13 residues. CDR1 and CDR2 (germline): SEHNR, FQNEAQ (reference sequence). The V end was cut by 5 bases, the J end by 5 bases, with 12 bases between. The DNA of the CDR3 is TGTGCCAGCAGCGGGGCAGCCTTTTATGGCTACACCTTC. It yields the protein CASSGAAFYGYTF.

This clonotype was counted a single time. Being one base from a much bigger clone, this may be a read error. The chain is built from TRBV6-5 and TRBJ1-6; D unresolved. Germline assignment: CDR1 MNHEY and CDR2 SVGAGI. The CDR3 has 14 residues. The CDR3 loop is CAISYSVSWSPLHF. As DNA, the CDR3 is TGTGCCATCAGTTACAGCGTGAGTTGGTCACCCCTCCACTTT.

This clonotype was seen a few times. The chain uses TRBV5-5 and TRBJ2-7; TRBD1 matches 7 bases. Germline assignment: CDR1 SGHKS and CDR2 YYEKEE (reference sequence). This CDR3 spans 14 amino acids. Germline trimming cut 2 bases from V and 1 base from J; bases unmatched to any gene: 3. The CDR3 bases are TGTGCCAGCAGCTTTTCGGACAGGTCCTACGAGCAGTACTTC. As protein: CASSFSDRSYEQYF.

This clonotype was seen at least ten times. The rearrangement uses TRBV25-1 and TRBJ1-1; 8 nucleotides match TRBD1. J was trimmed by 6 bases and V by 2 bases; bases with no gene match: 8. There are 15 residues in the CDR3. Germline CDR1 reads MGHDK; CDR2 reads SYGVNS. CDR3 loop: CASSEKDRAGAEAFF. As DNA, the CDR3 is TGTGCCAGCAGTGAAAAGGACAGGGCCGGAGCTGAAGCTTTCTTT.